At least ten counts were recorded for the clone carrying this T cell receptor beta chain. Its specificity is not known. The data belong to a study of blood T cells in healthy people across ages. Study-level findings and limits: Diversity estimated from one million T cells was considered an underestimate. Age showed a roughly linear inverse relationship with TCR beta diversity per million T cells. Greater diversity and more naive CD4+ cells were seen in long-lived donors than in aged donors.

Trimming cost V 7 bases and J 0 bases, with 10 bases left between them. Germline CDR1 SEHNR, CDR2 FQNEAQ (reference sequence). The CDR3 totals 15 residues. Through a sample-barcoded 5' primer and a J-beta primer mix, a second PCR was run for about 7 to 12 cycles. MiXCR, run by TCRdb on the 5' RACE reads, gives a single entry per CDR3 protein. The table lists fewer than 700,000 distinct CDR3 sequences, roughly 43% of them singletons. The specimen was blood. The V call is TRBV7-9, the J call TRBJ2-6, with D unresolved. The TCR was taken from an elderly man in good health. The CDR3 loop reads CASKAFTSGANVLTF. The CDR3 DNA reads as TGTGCCAGCAAAGCGTTTACCTCTGGGGCCAACGTCCTGACTTTC.